These 4 T cell receptor beta chains share one sample of origin, sequenced in a study of CD8 T cells in ankylosing spondylitis. These receptors' targets are unknown. Findings of the study overall: What appeared characteristic of ankylosing spondylitis blood was a TCR beta motif of eight highly homologous variants.

TCRdb passed the 5' RACE reads through MiXCR, listing each CDR3 protein once. The top ten clones hold 6.5% to 7% of a sample with about 540,000 distinct CDR3 sequences, about 13% of them seen once. The sequenced material came from blood, either unsorted or a sorted T cell fraction (not recorded which). These receptors all come from a male donor with ankylosing spondylitis.

The chain couples TRBV12-3 or TRBV12-4 to TRBJ2-2; tentative D call: TRBD2 (5 bases). Trimming took 6 bases from V and 7 from J, leaving 15 bases between them. This CDR3 is built from 14 residues. The CDR3 DNA follows: TGTGCCAGCAGCCCACTTCGGGGTGGCGGGGAGCTGTTTTTT. Amino acid sequence: CASSPLRGGGELFF.

The gene calls are TRBV3-1 and TRBJ1-5; D gene ambiguous. V was pared by 1 base and J by 1 base, with 8 bases between. This CDR3 is 15 amino acids long. The germline gives CDR1 LGHDT, CDR2 YNNKEL (reference sequence). The CDR3 region is CASSQVADSNQPQHF. CDR3 DNA: TGTGCCAGCAGCCAAGTGGCTGACAGCAATCAGCCCCAGCATTTT.

This clonotype was counted a few times. The CDR3 DNA reads as TGTGCCAGCAGCTTAGGACAGGGATGGTCAGAGACCCAGTACTTC. Translating it yields CASSLGQGWSETQYF. The V and J genes are TRBV7-2 and TRBJ2-5; 7 bases align to TRBD1. V dropped 1 base and J dropped 4; count of bases not matched to a gene: 6. Per the germline V gene, CDR1 is SGHTA and CDR2 is FQGNSA. The CDR3 runs 15 residues.

This clonotype was counted many times. The V call is TRBV20-1, the J call TRBJ2-1, with 14 bases identical to TRBD2. Germline CDR1 and CDR2: DFQATT and SNEGSKA (reference sequence). J was trimmed by 4 bases and V by 5 bases; bases with no gene match: 13. This CDR3 is built from 18 residues. CDR3 sequence: CSAPQMGTSGSRYNEQFF. The CDR3 coding sequence is TGCAGTGCTCCTCAGATGGGGACTAGCGGGAGCCGGTACAATGAGCAGTTCTTC.